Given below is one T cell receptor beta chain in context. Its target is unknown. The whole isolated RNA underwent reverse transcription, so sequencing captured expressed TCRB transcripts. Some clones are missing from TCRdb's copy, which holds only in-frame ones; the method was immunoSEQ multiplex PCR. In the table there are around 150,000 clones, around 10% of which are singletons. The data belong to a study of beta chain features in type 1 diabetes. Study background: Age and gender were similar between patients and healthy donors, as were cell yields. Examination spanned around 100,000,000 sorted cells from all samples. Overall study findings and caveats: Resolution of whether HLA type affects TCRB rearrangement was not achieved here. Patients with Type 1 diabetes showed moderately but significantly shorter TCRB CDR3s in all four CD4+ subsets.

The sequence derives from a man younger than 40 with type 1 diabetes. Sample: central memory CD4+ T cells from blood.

CDR3 amino acids: CASSFDSRVGNTIYF. In nucleotides, the CDR3 is TGTGCCAGCAGCTTTGATTCACGCGTTGGAAACACCATATATTTT. This chain connects TRBV5-6 to TRBJ1-3; D remains unclear. Germline lookup yields CDR1 SGHDT and CDR2 YYEEEE. The CDR3 extends over 15 amino acids. The V end lost 2 bases, the J end lost 3 bases, and 12 bases lay between the germline ends.